The next 9 T cell receptor beta chains were all read from a single sample in a study of T-cell reconstitution after alpha-beta-depleted transplantation in children. Unique molecular identifiers were incorporated into the prepared TCRbeta library. TCRdb re-derived calls from the PCR reads in MiXCR, one entry per CDR3 protein. In the table there are under 100,000 distinct CDR3 sequences, around 15% of which are singletons. Source: PBMCs, mostly from graft donor cells, taken 180 days after TCRalphabeta/CD19-depleted stem cell transplant. The receptors originated from a male patient aged 2 to 9 who had a stem cell transplant for acute lymphoblastic leukemia, so the T cells may come from the graft donor.

The J gene is TRBJ2-1, the V gene TRBV29-1, with D perhaps being TRBD1 or TRBD2 (6 bases each). The V and J ends lost 7 bases and 7 bases respectively, with 11 bases between them. CDR1 SQVTM and CDR2 ANQGSEA come from the germline V gene. The CDR3 runs 11 residues. The CDR3 DNA follows: TGCAGCGCACAAGGGGGGAATGAGCAGTTCTTC. Amino acids: CSAQGGNEQFF.

The genes are TRBV11-2 and TRBJ1-3; D uncertain. The CDR3 runs to 15 residues. Germline V gene data show CDR1 as SGHAT and CDR2 as FQNNGV. V lost 3 bases, J lost 5 bases, and 14 bases lay in between. The CDR3: CASSFRVAGRNTIYF. The CDR3 nucleotides read TGTGCCAGCAGCTTCAGAGTCGCCGGGAGAAACACCATATATTTT. The entire variable domain, with the rest obtained from reference TRBV11-2 and TRBJ1-3, is as follows: EAGVAQSPRYKIIEKRQSVAFWCNPISGHATLYWYQQILGQGPKLLIQFQNNGVVDDSQLPKDRFSAERLKGVDSTLKIQPAKLEDSAVYLCASSFRVAGRNTIYFGEGSWLTVV.

This chain joins TRBV10-3 and TRBJ2-1; maybe TRBD1 (6 bases). Germline V gene data show CDR1 as ENHRY and CDR2 as SYGVKD. The V gene lost 3 bases and the J gene lost 6 bases, with 21 bases spanning the gap. This CDR3 comprises 17 residues. The CDR3 here is CAISDELRTAQVNEQFF. The DNA of the CDR3 is TGTGCCATCAGTGATGAACTCCGGACAGCCCAGGTCAATGAGCAGTTCTTC.

CDR3 bases: TGTGCCAGCAGTCAGGACCCCCGGGAGCCCCAGCATTTT. It encodes CASSQDPREPQHF. The V and J genes are TRBV12-3 or TRBV12-4 and TRBJ1-5; D is ambiguous. With 5 bases removed from V and 8 bases from J, the gap between germline ends came to 13 bases. CDR3 length equals 13 residues.

The chain employs TRBV2 and TRBJ1-2, with unresolved D. Germline V gene lookup returns CDR1 SNHLY and CDR2 FYNNEI. There are 13 residues in the CDR3. V shed 8 bases and J shed 8 bases, with 18 bases lying between them. CDR3 nucleotides: TGTGCCAGCGGCGTACTCCTTATGAGGGGCTACACCTTC. Translation: CASGVLLMRGYTF.

As to this clonotype: A much larger clone is a single base away; this may be a read error. V usage is TRBV24-1 and J usage is TRBJ2-2; possibly TRBD2 for D (5 bases). This CDR3 contains 13 residues. Germline V gene sequence: CDR1 KGHDR, CDR2 SFDVKD. CDR3 in DNA: TGTGCCACCAGTGATAGAGCCACCGGGGAGCTGCTTTTT. This codes for CATSDRATGELLF.

This clonotype was found a few times. V is TRBV2 and J is TRBJ1-2; tentatively, D is TRBD1 (5 bases). This CDR3 spans 12 amino acids. V lost 4 bases and J 6 bases, leaving 9 bases between the germline ends. CDR1 SNHLY and CDR2 FYNNEI come from the germline V gene. The CDR3 sequence: CASSVRGDGYTF. Written as DNA, the CDR3 is TGTGCCAGCAGTGTACGGGGCGATGGCTACACCTTC.

This clonotype was seen only a few times. The chain recombines TRBV11-1 with TRBJ2-4, with 12 bases fitting TRBD2. The CDR3 is 20 amino acids. Unmatched junction bases numbered 16, after V lost 1 base and J lost 6 bases. From germline, CDR1 is SGHAT and CDR2 FQDESV (reference sequence). The CDR3 region has the DNA TGTGCCAGCAGCTTAGGGCCTCTGAAAACTAGCGGGGGGCGTGGAAACATTCAGTACTTC. This translates into CASSLGPLKTSGGRGNIQYF.

This clonotype was seen more than once but under ten times. V is TRBV12-3 or TRBV12-4 and J is TRBJ2-3; D is perhaps TRBD1 (8 bases). V lost 5 bases, J lost 3 bases, and 15 bases lay in between. The CDR3 is made up of 15 amino acids. CDR3 loop: CASSPNRGGTDTQYF. CDR3 nucleotide sequence: TGTGCCAGCAGTCCCAACAGGGGGGGAACAGATACGCAGTATTTT.